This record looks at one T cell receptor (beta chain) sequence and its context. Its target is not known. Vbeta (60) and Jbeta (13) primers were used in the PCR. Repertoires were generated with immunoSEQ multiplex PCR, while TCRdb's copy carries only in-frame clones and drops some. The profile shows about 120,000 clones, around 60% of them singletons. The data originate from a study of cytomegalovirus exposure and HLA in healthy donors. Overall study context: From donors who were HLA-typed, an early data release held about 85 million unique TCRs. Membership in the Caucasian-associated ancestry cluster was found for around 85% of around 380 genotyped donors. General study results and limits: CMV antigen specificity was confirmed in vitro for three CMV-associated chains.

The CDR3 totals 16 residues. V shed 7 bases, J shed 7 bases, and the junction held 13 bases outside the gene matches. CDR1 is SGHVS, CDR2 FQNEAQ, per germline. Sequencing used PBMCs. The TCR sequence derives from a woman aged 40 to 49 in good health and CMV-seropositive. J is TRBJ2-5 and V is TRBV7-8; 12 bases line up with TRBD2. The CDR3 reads CASTTSGSYPRVTQYF. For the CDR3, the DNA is TGTGCCAGCACGACTAGCGGGAGTTATCCGCGCGTGACCCAGTACTTC.